In this sample, the clone carrying this T cell receptor beta chain turned up once. This entry comes from a study of blood T cell repertoires in COVID-19. The overall study: COVID-19 samples, acute and convalescent, were from the United States, Italy and Spain. Sources were T cells, B-cell-depleted T cells, or PBMCs; the material itself was cDNA or gDNA.

Authors' data handling: Reference gene primer amplification gave nucleated cell count estimates. Assay used: immunoSEQ multiplex PCR; TCRdb lists only in-frame clones, some missing. D and trimming come from the DNA, and the V and J calls and clone size come from that table. The sample includes a few hundred thousand clones, around four fifths of them seen just once. V lost 3 bases and J 0 bases, leaving 5 bases between the germline ends. The CDR3 length is 13 residues. Germline V gene lookup returns CDR1 LNHDA and CDR2 SQIVND (reference sequence). This sequence originates from a woman aged 50 to 65 with acute or convalescent COVID-19. The material sequenced was peripheral blood. The V and J genes are TRBV19 and TRBJ1-1; D is ambiguous. Here the CDR3 DNA reads TGTGCCAGTAGTATCTCCTTGAACACTGAAGCTTTCTTT. It translates to CASSISLNTEAFF.